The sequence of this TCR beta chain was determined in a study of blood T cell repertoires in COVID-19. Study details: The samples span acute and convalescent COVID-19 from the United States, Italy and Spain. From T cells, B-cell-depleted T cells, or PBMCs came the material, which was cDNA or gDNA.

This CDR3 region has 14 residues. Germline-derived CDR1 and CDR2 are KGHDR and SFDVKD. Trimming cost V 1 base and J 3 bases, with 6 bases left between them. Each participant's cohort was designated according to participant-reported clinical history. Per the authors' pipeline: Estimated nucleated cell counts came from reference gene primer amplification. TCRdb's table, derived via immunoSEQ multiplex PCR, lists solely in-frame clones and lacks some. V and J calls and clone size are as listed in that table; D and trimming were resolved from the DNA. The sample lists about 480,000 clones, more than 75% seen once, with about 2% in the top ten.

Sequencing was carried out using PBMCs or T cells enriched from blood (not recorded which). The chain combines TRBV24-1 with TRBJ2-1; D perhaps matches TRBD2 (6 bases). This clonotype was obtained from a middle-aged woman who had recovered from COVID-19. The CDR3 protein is CATSDFGGYNEQFF. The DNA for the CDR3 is TGTGCCACCAGTGATTTCGGGGGCTACAATGAGCAGTTCTTC.